Below, 27 T cell receptor beta chains from the same sample are listed, as sequenced in a study of blood T cell repertoires in COVID-19. Assay used: immunoSEQ multiplex PCR; TCRdb lists only in-frame clones, some missing. The table includes roughly 200,000 clones, around 90% detected once. The sequencing sample was made of PBMCs or T cells enriched from blood (not recorded which). These receptors were collected from a woman in her twenties or thirties who had recovered from COVID-19.

This clone was counted once. This chain connects TRBV29-1 to TRBJ1-4; weak D call: TRBD1 (6 bases). Trimming took 4 bases from V and 4 from J, leaving 10 bases between them. The germline gives CDR1 SQVTM, CDR2 ANQGSEA. The CDR3 spans 13 residues. The CDR3 DNA reads TGCAGCGTTGGCACAGGGAATAATGAAAAACTGTTTTTT. Its translation is CSVGTGNNEKLFF.

The V and J genes are TRBV19 and TRBJ2-7, with D possibly being TRBD2 (5 bases). There are 15 residues in the CDR3. V lost 3 bases to trimming and J lost 3 bases, with 15 bases between them. Germline CDR1 LNHDA, CDR2 SQIVND (reference sequence). The CDR3 sequence: CASSIGLSIVYEQYF. CDR3 bases: TGTGCCAGTAGTATTGGACTTAGTATCGTCTACGAGCAGTACTTC.

V is TRBV11-3 and J is TRBJ2-1; TRBD2 agrees at 9 bases. CDR1 and CDR2 (germline): SGHNT, YENEEA. The CDR3 spans 19 residues. The junction had 10 bases not matched to a gene; V was cut back by 0 bases and J by 1 base. CDR3 nucleotide sequence: TGTGCCAGCAGCTTAGATTGGGTAGCGGGAGCTCGGTCCTACAATGAGCAGTTCTTC. Translation: CASSLDWVAGARSYNEQFF.

This clone was observed a few times. The gene calls are TRBV11-3 and TRBJ1-1, with TRBD1 as a possible D gene (5 bases). The germline V gene has CDR1 SGHNT and CDR2 YENEEA. This CDR3 has 12 residues. Between the trimmed V and J ends, which lost 4 bases and 7 bases, there was a span of 10 bases. The CDR3 DNA reads as TGTGCCAGCAGCTCAGGGAGGGGTGAAGCTTTCTTT. This gives the protein CASSSGRGEAFF.

J is TRBJ1-1 and V is TRBV11-3, with 9 bases that match TRBD1. Germline V lookup: CDR1 SGHNT, CDR2 YENEEA. With V trimmed by 3 bases and J by 3 bases, 8 bases remained unmatched. The CDR3 runs to 16 residues. The CDR3 loop reads CASSLRQGVLDTEAFF. The CDR3 nucleotides are TGTGCCAGCAGCTTGAGACAGGGGGTATTGGACACTGAAGCTTTCTTT.

The table lists this clone with a count of one. This rearrangement joins TRBV24-1 to TRBJ2-1; 10 bases agree with TRBD2. The CDR3 spans 17 residues. Germline V gene data show CDR1 as KGHDR and CDR2 as SFDVKD. Trimming cost V 4 bases and J 7 bases; bases outside gene matches: 12. CDR3 loop: CATSDHQAGGPVNEQFF. As DNA, the CDR3 is TGTGCCACCAGTGACCATCAAGCGGGAGGGCCTGTGAATGAGCAGTTCTTC.

The J gene is TRBJ1-3, the V gene TRBV15; 9 nucleotides line up with TRBD1. The CDR3 contains 16 residues. Germline assignment: CDR1 LNHNV and CDR2 YYDKDF (reference sequence). V was clipped by 0 bases and J by 4 bases; unmatched bases: 4. CDR3 in amino acids: CATSREQGAVGNTIYF. As DNA, the CDR3 is TGTGCCACCAGCAGAGAACAGGGGGCAGTCGGAAACACCATATATTTT. Looking up the rest from reference TRBV15 and TRBJ1-3 gives the full variable domain: DAMVIQNPRYQVTQFGKPVTLSCSQTLNHNVMYWYQQKSSQAPKLLFHYYDKDFNNEADTPDNFQSRRPNTSFCFLDIRSPGLGDTAMYLCATSREQGAVGNTIYFGEGSWLTVV.

In this sample, this clone turned up once. The chain is built from TRBV18 and TRBJ1-2, with 10 bases matching TRBD1. The CDR3 has 13 amino acids. With 5 bases clipped from V and 5 bases from J, the junction kept 2 bases outside the gene matches. Per the germline V gene, CDR1 is KGHSH and CDR2 is LQKENI. The CDR3 DNA is TGTGCCAGCTCATCGGGACAGGGGTATGGCTACACCTTC. Protein product: CASSSGQGYGYTF.

The chain carries TRBV3-1 (or the pseudogene TRBV3-2) and TRBJ2-5; D uncertain. The V end was cut by 4 bases, the J end by 10 bases, with 10 bases between. Germline CDR1 reads LGHDT; CDR2 reads YNNKEL (reference sequence). The CDR3 totals 11 residues. The CDR3 sequence is CASSLERSQYF. CDR3 coding DNA: TGTGCCAGCAGCCTCGAGCGAAGCCAGTACTTC.

The chain joins TRBV6-2 or TRBV6-3 to TRBJ1-6, with D possibly matching TRBD1 (5 bases). The V end lost 2 bases, the J end lost 0 bases, and 8 bases lay between the germline ends. CDR3 size: 16 residues. Germline CDR1 MNHEY, CDR2 SVGEGT. The CDR3 region has the DNA TGTGCCAGCAGTTACCGACAGAGCTCCTATAATTCACCCCTCCACTTT. Its translation: CASSYRQSSYNSPLHF.

This clone has just a few counts. CDR3 sequence: CASSPRREVVSPLHF. CDR3 nucleotides: TGTGCCAGCAGTCCCCGCAGGGAGGTAGTTTCACCCCTCCACTTT. The chain carries TRBV6-6 and TRBJ1-6; D possibly corresponds to TRBD1 (5 bases). This CDR3 has 15 amino acids. The V end lost 5 bases, the J end lost 9 bases, and 17 bases lay between the germline ends. From germline, CDR1 is MNHNY and CDR2 SVGAGI (reference sequence).

The rearrangement joins TRBV27 to TRBJ1-1; D might be TRBD1 (6 bases). Trimming removed 0 bases at V and 0 bases at J, with 8 bases between. This CDR3 spans 15 amino acids. The germline CDR1 and CDR2 sequences are MNHEY and SMNVEV (reference sequence). CDR3 sequence: CASSLSRTVNTEAFF. The CDR3 DNA sequence: TGTGCCAGCAGTTTATCCCGGACAGTGAACACTGAAGCTTTCTTT.

The J gene is TRBJ2-1, the V gene TRBV5-8; TRBD2 aligns across 11 bases. Trimming cost V 1 base and J 3 bases; bases outside gene matches: 12. The CDR3 has 19 amino acids. Germline V lookup: CDR1 SGHTS, CDR2 YDEGEE. Here the CDR3 reads CASSLFTSGSSPLYNEQFF. The CDR3 region has the DNA TGTGCCAGCAGCTTGTTTACTAGCGGGAGTAGTCCCCTCTACAATGAGCAGTTCTTC.

This chain uses TRBV5-1 with TRBJ1-4; no firm D call. V lost 6 bases, J lost 7 bases, and 25 bases lay in between. This CDR3 region has 17 residues. The germline V gene has CDR1 SGHRS and CDR2 YFSETQ. The CDR3 bases are TGCGCCAGCAACTCCGGACGGGAGAAAACTCTTGGTGAAAAACTGTTTTTT. The encoded protein is CASNSGREKTLGEKLFF.

The chain has TRBV29-1 and TRBJ1-1; possible D gene TRBD1, 6 bases. CDR1 is SQVTM and CDR2 is ANQGSEA in the germline V gene. Trimming took 5 bases from V and 1 from J, leaving 11 bases between them. The CDR3 sequence is 13 residues long. CDR3 amino acids: CSVPKGENTEAFF. The CDR3 DNA follows: TGCAGCGTTCCAAAGGGGGAGAACACTGAAGCTTTCTTT.

The chain is built from TRBV5-5 and TRBJ2-1; TRBD1 might be the D (5 bases). There are 12 residues in the CDR3. V was trimmed by 5 bases and J by 6 bases, leaving 9 bases between them. CDR1 is SGHKS, CDR2 YYEKEE, per germline (reference sequence). Here the CDR3 reads CASSLDSNEQFF. In nucleotides, the CDR3 is TGTGCCAGCAGTCTCGACAGCAATGAGCAGTTCTTC.

The V gene is TRBV13, the J gene TRBJ2-1; TRBD2 agrees at 9 bases. Germline V gives CDR1 PRHDT, CDR2 FYEKMQ (reference sequence). The CDR3 sequence is 17 residues long. Losses at the gene ends were 4 bases for V and 4 bases for J; bases not matched to a gene: 11. The CDR3 here is CASSSLLAGSRYNEQFF. The CDR3 coding sequence is TGTGCCAGCAGCTCCCTGCTAGCGGGGTCTCGGTACAATGAGCAGTTCTTC.

The V gene is TRBV19, the J gene TRBJ2-3, with TRBD1 matching 7 bases. There are 16 residues in the CDR3. Germline CDR1 and CDR2: LNHDA and SQIVND (reference sequence). V shed 5 bases, J shed 1 base, and the junction held 9 bases outside the gene matches. This CDR3 is CASSVGTATRTDTQYF. CDR3 coding DNA: TGTGCCAGTAGTGTCGGGACAGCAACTCGCACAGATACGCAGTATTTT. Drawing the rest from reference TRBV19 and TRBJ2-3, the complete variable domain is DGGITQSPKYLFRKEGQNVTLSCEQNLNHDAMYWYRQDPGQGLRLIYYSQIVNDFQKGDIAEGYSVSREKKESFPLTVTSAQKNPTAFYLCASSVGTATRTDTQYFGPGTRLTVL.

The chain combines TRBV3-1 (or the pseudogene TRBV3-2) with TRBJ2-7; 10 positions match TRBD2. Per germline, CDR1 LGHDT and CDR2 YNNKEL (reference sequence). The CDR3 sequence is 15 residues long. Germline trimming cut 1 base from V and 4 bases from J; bases unmatched to any gene: 4. The CDR3 reads CASSQGPSGRYEQYF. The CDR3 DNA reads TGTGCCAGCAGCCAAGGGCCTAGCGGGAGATACGAGCAGTACTTC.

The rearrangement links TRBV29-1 to TRBJ1-4, with 7 bases lining up with TRBD1. The CDR3 totals 16 residues. J was trimmed by 4 bases and V by 0 bases; bases with no gene match: 8. From germline, CDR1 is SQVTM and CDR2 ANQGSEA. CDR3 DNA sequence: TGCAGCGTTGAAGATCGGAGGGGGACAGTTAATGAAAAACTGTTTTTT. This encodes CSVEDRRGTVNEKLFF.

Comments on this clone: This sample also contains other DNA sequences that code for the same CDR3. The gene calls are TRBV7-9 and TRBJ1-2, with TRBD1 matching 8 bases. Germline loops: CDR1 SEHNR, CDR2 FQNEAQ (reference sequence). This CDR3 has 13 amino acids. Trimming removed 5 bases from V and 7 bases from J; junction bases left unmatched: 6. This CDR3 is CASSADRVGGYTF. CDR3 in DNA: TGTGCCAGCAGCGCGGACAGGGTGGGTGGCTACACCTTC.

The gene calls are TRBV19 and TRBJ2-3; TRBD1 is a possible D gene (6 bases). This CDR3 is 15 amino acids long. Germline V lookup: CDR1 LNHDA, CDR2 SQIVND (reference sequence). With 5 bases removed from V and 3 bases from J, the gap between germline ends came to 15 bases. The CDR3 spells CASSPGQYGTDTQYF. DNA for the CDR3: TGTGCCAGTAGTCCAGGACAGTATGGAACAGATACGCAGTATTTT.

The chain employs TRBV19 and TRBJ2-2, with 8 bases that match TRBD2. The CDR3 length is 15 residues. The J segment lost 5 bases and the V segment lost 1 base, leaving 3 bases of the junction unmatched. Per germline, CDR1 LNHDA and CDR2 SQIVND (reference sequence). The CDR3 nucleotides are TGTGCCAGTAGTATAGGTAGCGGGAAGACCGGGGAGCTGTTTTTT. The encoded protein is CASSIGSGKTGELFF.

The sample holds one count of this clone. The CDR3 nucleotides read TGTGCCAGCAGCTCCGACAGGGCCCTTAATGAAAAACTGTTTTTT. It is translated as CASSSDRALNEKLFF. V gene TRBV5-5 combines with J gene TRBJ1-4; 7 bases fit TRBD1. The CDR3 runs to 15 residues. The V and J ends lost 3 bases and 4 bases, in that order; junction bases with no gene match: 6. The germline CDR1 and CDR2 sequences are SGHKS and YYEKEE (reference sequence).

The chain links TRBV28 to TRBJ1-5; D is unresolved. Germline V lookup: CDR1 MDHEN, CDR2 SYDVKM. This CDR3 comprises 15 residues. V was pared by 2 bases and J by 6 bases, with 14 bases between. Written as DNA, the CDR3 is TGTGCCAGCAGTTTAGGGCAGACCGTCGGTCAGCCCCAGCATTTT. This encodes CASSLGQTVGQPQHF.

The chain recombines TRBV9 with TRBJ2-1; tentative D call: TRBD2 (5 bases). Germline V gene data show CDR1 as SGDLS and CDR2 as YYNGEE. This CDR3 region has 14 residues. The V end lost 2 bases, the J end lost 1 base, and 7 bases lay between the germline ends. CDR3 sequence: CASSVRESYNEQFF. CDR3 nucleotides: TGTGCCAGCAGCGTCCGGGAATCCTACAATGAGCAGTTCTTC.

V and J are TRBV29-1 and TRBJ2-7, with 8 nucleotides matching TRBD1. Germline V gene sequence: CDR1 SQVTM, CDR2 ANQGSEA. CDR3 length: 11 residues. Trimming took 6 bases from V and 6 from J; bases not matched to a gene: 4. The CDR3 DNA is TGCAGCGTGGGGACAGGCGGCGAGCAGTACTTC. Amino acids: CSVGTGGEQYF.